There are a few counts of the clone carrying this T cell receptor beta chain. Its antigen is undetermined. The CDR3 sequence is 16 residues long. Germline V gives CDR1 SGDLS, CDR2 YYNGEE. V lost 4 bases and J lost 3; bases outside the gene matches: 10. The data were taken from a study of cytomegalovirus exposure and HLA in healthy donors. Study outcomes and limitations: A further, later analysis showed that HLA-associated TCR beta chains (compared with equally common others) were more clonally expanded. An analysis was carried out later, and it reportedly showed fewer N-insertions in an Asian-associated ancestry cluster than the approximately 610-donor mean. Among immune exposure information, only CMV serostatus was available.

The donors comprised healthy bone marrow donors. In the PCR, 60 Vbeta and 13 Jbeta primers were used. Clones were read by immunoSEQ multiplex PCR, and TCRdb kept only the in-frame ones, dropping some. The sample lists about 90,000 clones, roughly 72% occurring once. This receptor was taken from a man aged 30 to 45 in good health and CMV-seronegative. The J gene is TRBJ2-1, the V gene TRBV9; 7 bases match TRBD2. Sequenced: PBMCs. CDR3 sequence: CASSKGLAEIYNEQFF. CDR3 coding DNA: TGTGCCAGCAGCAAGGGTCTAGCGGAAATCTACAATGAGCAGTTCTTC.